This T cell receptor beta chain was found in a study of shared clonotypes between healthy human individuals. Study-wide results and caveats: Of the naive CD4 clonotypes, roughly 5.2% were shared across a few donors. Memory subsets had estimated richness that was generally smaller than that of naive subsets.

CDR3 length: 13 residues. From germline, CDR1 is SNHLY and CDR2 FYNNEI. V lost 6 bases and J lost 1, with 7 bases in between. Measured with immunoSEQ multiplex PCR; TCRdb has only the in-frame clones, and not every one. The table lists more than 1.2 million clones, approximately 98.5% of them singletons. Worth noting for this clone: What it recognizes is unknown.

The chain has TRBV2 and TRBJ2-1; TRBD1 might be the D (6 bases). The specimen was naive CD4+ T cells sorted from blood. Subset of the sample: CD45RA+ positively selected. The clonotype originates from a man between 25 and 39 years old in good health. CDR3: CASRTGSYNEQFF. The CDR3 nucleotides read TGTGCCAGCAGGACAGGTTCCTACAATGAGCAGTTCTTC.